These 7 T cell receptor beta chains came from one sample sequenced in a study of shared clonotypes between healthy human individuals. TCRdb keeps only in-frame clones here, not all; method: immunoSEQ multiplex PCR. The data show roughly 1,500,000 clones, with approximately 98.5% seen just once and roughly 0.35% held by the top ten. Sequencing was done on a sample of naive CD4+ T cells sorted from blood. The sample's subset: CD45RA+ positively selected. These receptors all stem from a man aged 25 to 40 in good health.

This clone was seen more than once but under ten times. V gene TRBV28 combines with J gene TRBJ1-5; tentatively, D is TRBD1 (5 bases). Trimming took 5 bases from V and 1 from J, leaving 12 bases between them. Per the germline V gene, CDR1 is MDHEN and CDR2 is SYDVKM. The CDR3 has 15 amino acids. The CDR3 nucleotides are TGTGCCAGCAGTAGTCCAGGGTCCAGCAATCAGCCCCAGCATTTT. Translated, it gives CASSSPGSSNQPQHF.

CDR3 protein: CASRGARGDNEQFF. The CDR3 nucleotides read TGTGCCAGCAGAGGAGCAAGAGGGGACAATGAGCAGTTCTTC. The rearrangement links TRBV27 to TRBJ2-1; D might be TRBD1 or TRBD2, each matching 5 bases. Germline V lookup: CDR1 MNHEY, CDR2 SMNVEV (reference sequence). There are 14 residues in the CDR3. V lost 6 bases and J lost 5, with 14 bases in between.

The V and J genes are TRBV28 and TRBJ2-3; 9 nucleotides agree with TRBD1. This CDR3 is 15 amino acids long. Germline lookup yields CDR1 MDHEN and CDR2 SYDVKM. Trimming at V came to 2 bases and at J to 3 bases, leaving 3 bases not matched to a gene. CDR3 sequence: CASSLHGTGTDTQYF. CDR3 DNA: TGTGCCAGCAGTTTACACGGGACAGGGACAGATACGCAGTATTTT.

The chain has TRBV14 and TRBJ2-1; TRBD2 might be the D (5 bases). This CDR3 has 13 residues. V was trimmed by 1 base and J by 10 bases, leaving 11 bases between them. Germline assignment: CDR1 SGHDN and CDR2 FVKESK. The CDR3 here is CASSQVVGAEQFF. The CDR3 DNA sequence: TGTGCCAGCAGCCAAGTTGTGGGAGCGGAGCAGTTCTTC.

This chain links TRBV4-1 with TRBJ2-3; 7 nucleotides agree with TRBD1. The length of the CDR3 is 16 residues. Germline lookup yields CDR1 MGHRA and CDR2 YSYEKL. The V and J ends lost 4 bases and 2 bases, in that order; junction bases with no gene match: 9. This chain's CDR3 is CASSPKQGPVTDTQYF. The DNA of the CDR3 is TGCGCCAGCAGCCCGAAACAGGGGCCAGTCACAGATACGCAGTATTTT.

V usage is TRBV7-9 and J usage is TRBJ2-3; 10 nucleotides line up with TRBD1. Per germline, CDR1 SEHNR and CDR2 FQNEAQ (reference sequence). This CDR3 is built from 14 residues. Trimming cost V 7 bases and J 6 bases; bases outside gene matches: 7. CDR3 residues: CASTDRGDGDTQYF. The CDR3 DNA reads TGTGCCAGCACGGACAGGGGGGACGGGGATACGCAGTATTTT.

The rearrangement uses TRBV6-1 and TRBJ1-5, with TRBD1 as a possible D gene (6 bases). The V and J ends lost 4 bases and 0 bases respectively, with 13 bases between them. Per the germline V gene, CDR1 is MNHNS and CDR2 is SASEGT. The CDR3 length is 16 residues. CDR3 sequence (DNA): TGTGCCAGCAGTGGGAGGACAGATTTTAGCAATCAGCCCCAGCATTTT. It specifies CASSGRTDFSNQPQHF.